Below, one T cell receptor beta chain is given with its context. Its antigen is undetermined. The data stem from a study of regulatory T cells in long-lasting Graves disease. Time point in this sample: persistent/refractory GD, antithyroid drugs over 5 years with positive TRAb. From RNA extracted from PBMCs, the TCR library was made. Graves' disease diagnosis was established per American Thyroid Association guidelines. The EDTA tubes were filled with approximately 10 milliliters of drawn peripheral blood. The V gene's germline CDR1 is SGHRS and CDR2 YFSETQ. The CDR3 runs 16 residues. V trimming: 3 bases; J trimming: 9 bases; junction bases outside the gene matches: 8. Through Arm-PCR of CDR3 regions and iRepertoire HTBI primers, TCR beta libraries were built. TCRdb independently ran MiXCR on the multiplex PCR reads; one entry per CDR3 protein. In the table there are about 430,000 distinct CDR3 sequences, 21% of which are singletons.

Study observations and caveats: Small sample size may have lowered accuracy. It was in persistent disease that TRBV28, TRBJ1-2 and TRBJ2-5 were favored.

This sequence originates from a female donor with Graves disease. The J gene is TRBJ2-1, the V gene TRBV5-1, with TRBD2 matching 14 bases. This specimen was peripheral blood mononuclear cells (PBMCs), taken when the disease was refractory, from a patient treated with antithyroid drugs. The CDR3 region is CASSSMTSGRVGEQFF. For the CDR3, the DNA is TGCGCCAGCAGCTCCATGACTAGCGGGAGGGTAGGTGAGCAGTTCTTC.